One sample yielded the 30 T cell receptor beta chains listed below, sequenced in a study of identical twins. TCRdb reprocessed the 5' RACE reads with MiXCR, giving one entry per CDR3 protein. The profile covers about 470,000 distinct CDR3 sequences, with approximately 25% appearing a single time and 2.9% taken by the ten largest. These data were also reused for a study on T cells expressing NK-cell markers.

The sequencing input was CD4+ T cells sorted from blood. The receptors originated from a woman under 30 in good health.

This clonotype was counted a few times. The chain links TRBV24-1 to TRBJ2-2; D is unresolved. In germline, CDR1 is KGHDR, CDR2 SFDVKD. The V gene lost 0 bases and the J gene lost 6 bases, with 4 bases spanning the gap. The length of the CDR3 is 13 residues. Here the CDR3 reads CATSDLVAGELFF. CDR3 nucleotide sequence: TGTGCCACCAGTGATTTGGTGGCCGGGGAGCTGTTTTTT.

This clonotype was seen only once. The chain carries TRBV29-1 and TRBJ2-3; perhaps TRBD2 as D (7 bases). This CDR3 is 12 amino acids long. Germline values: CDR1 SQVTM, CDR2 ANQGSEA. V was pared by 7 bases and J by 4 bases, with 12 bases between. The chain's CDR3 is CSGGGGSDTQYF. The CDR3 region has the DNA TGCAGCGGGGGAGGGGGGTCAGATACGCAGTATTTT.

In its sample, this clonotype was seen a few times. This chain connects TRBV2 to TRBJ1-5; D is unresolved. Trimming took off 6 bases at V and 1 base at J, with 13 bases between the two ends. This CDR3 has 15 amino acids. Germline CDR1 is SNHLY and CDR2 is FYNNEI. The CDR3 sequence: CASREGVGSNQPQHF. Written as DNA, the CDR3 is TGTGCCAGCAGGGAGGGTGTGGGGAGCAATCAGCCCCAGCATTTT.

The rearrangement joins TRBV12-3 or TRBV12-4 to TRBJ2-1, with TRBD2 matching over 7 bases. This CDR3 has 14 residues. Losses at the gene ends were 7 bases for V and 6 bases for J; bases not matched to a gene: 9. CDR3 bases: TGTGCCAGCACTGTGACTAGCTCGGTCAATGAGCAGTTCTTC. Amino acid sequence: CASTVTSSVNEQFF.

There are many counts of this clonotype. This chain links TRBV5-1 with TRBJ1-1; D uncertain. The CDR3 sequence is 13 residues long. Per germline, CDR1 SGHRS and CDR2 YFSETQ. The V end was cut by 4 bases, the J end by 1 base, with 8 bases between. CDR3 sequence: CASSPRENTEAFF. The CDR3 DNA reads as TGCGCCAGCAGCCCCCGGGAGAACACTGAAGCTTTCTTT.

The rearrangement joins TRBV7-3 to TRBJ2-3; weak D call: TRBD2 (6 bases). The V and J ends lost 5 bases and 3 bases respectively, with 15 bases between them. Germline assignment: CDR1 SGHTA and CDR2 FQGTGA. CDR3 length: 15 amino acids. In nucleotides, the CDR3 is TGTGCCAGCAGCATAGGTGTCCTAGCGACAGATACGCAGTATTTT. It translates to CASSIGVLATDTQYF.

This clonotype showed up just a few times. CDR3 loop: CSARVSGRAQGYEQYF. The CDR3 region has the DNA TGCAGTGCTAGAGTCAGCGGGAGGGCCCAGGGATACGAGCAGTACTTC. The chain couples TRBV20-1 to TRBJ2-7; 10 bases map to TRBD2. Germline loops: CDR1 DFQATT, CDR2 SNEGSKA (reference sequence). The CDR3 contains 16 residues. Trimming removed 1 base from V and 4 bases from J; junction bases left unmatched: 10.

This sequence joins TRBV20-1 and TRBJ2-7; D is unresolved. From germline, CDR1 is DFQATT and CDR2 SNEGSKA (reference sequence). The CDR3 sequence is 12 residues long. V lost 3 bases to trimming and J lost 5 bases, with 11 bases between them. In DNA form, the CDR3 reads TGCAGTGCTAGGATCCCGCCAAACGAGCAGTACTTC. It is translated as CSARIPPNEQYF.

This clonotype has a handful of counts. V and J are TRBV4-3 and TRBJ2-3; D unresolved. This CDR3 contains 16 residues. Deletions cut 4 bases from V and 0 bases from J, with 14 bases between. Germline V CDR1 and CDR2: LGHNA, YSLEER. CDR3 nucleotides: TGCGCCAGCAGCCCCGATCAAGCGCTTAGCACAGATACGCAGTATTTT. This gives the protein CASSPDQALSTDTQYF.

This clonotype was counted only a few times. The chain recombines TRBV12-3 or TRBV12-4 with TRBJ2-7; either TRBD1 or TRBD2 may fit D (5 bases each). Deletions cut 2 bases from V and 2 bases from J, with 13 bases between. This CDR3 comprises 15 residues. The CDR3 here is CASSLMGTGAYEQYF. The CDR3 region has the DNA TGTGCCAGCAGTTTAATGGGGACCGGCGCCTACGAGCAGTACTTC.

This clonotype was detected a few times. The rearrangement uses TRBV27 and TRBJ1-5; no definite D call. The CDR3 runs 15 residues. V lost 0 bases to trimming and J lost 9 bases, with 15 bases between them. CDR1 and CDR2 from the germline V gene are MNHEY and SMNVEV (reference sequence). The CDR3 sequence: CASSLSRQVHRPQHF. CDR3 coding DNA: TGTGCCAGCAGTTTATCTCGGCAGGTTCATCGGCCCCAGCATTTT.

The chain links TRBV27 to TRBJ1-1; D is unclear. This CDR3 has 14 residues. Germline CDR1 reads MNHEY; CDR2 reads SMNVEV (reference sequence). V lost 6 bases to trimming and J lost 6 bases, with 17 bases between them. The CDR3 spells CASRFGSTIAEAFF. The CDR3, as DNA: TGTGCCAGCAGGTTCGGGTCGACAATCGCTGAAGCTTTCTTT.

V gene TRBV3-1 combines with J gene TRBJ1-1, with 11 bases lining up with TRBD1. V lost 5 bases to trimming and J lost 3 bases; unmatched junction nucleotides: 8. The germline V gene encodes CDR1 LGHDT and CDR2 YNNKEL (reference sequence). This CDR3 has 16 residues. CDR3 coding DNA: TGTGCCAGCAGCGAGCGGACAGGGGGCGCAGACACTGAAGCTTTCTTT. Its translation is CASSERTGGADTEAFF.

This chain links TRBV11-2 with TRBJ2-1; 11 bases line up with TRBD2. The V gene's germline CDR1 is SGHAT and CDR2 FQNNGV. The CDR3 runs 16 residues. V was clipped by 0 bases and J by 5 bases; unmatched bases: 3. DNA for the CDR3: TGTGCCAGCAGCTTAGAGCGACTAGCGGGGCACAATGAGCAGTTCTTC. Protein: CASSLERLAGHNEQFF.

This clonotype has more than one count but fewer than ten. The gene calls are TRBV9 and TRBJ1-2; D ambiguous. V gave up 0 bases and J gave up 11 bases, with 23 bases separating them. Germline assignment: CDR1 SGDLS and CDR2 YYNGEE. This CDR3 spans 16 amino acids. The CDR3 loop reads CASSVAQAYGPKGYTF. The CDR3, as DNA: TGTGCCAGCAGCGTAGCCCAGGCGTATGGGCCCAAAGGGTACACCTTC.

In nucleotides, the CDR3 is TGCGCCAGCAGCTTTTCCGGGACAGGGGTGAGTGAGCAGTTCTTC. Encoded protein: CASSFSGTGVSEQFF. The chain uses TRBV5-1 and TRBJ2-1; 10 bases are shared with TRBD1. This CDR3 has 15 residues. J was trimmed by 9 bases and V by 2 bases; bases with no gene match: 8. Germline V gives CDR1 SGHRS, CDR2 YFSETQ.

The rearrangement uses TRBV29-1 and TRBJ1-1; a possible D gene is TRBD1 (5 bases). V lost 1 base and J lost 7, with 10 bases in between. Germline CDR1 is SQVTM and CDR2 is ANQGSEA. This CDR3 is built from 12 residues. CDR3: CSVEADSDEAFF. DNA of the CDR3: TGCAGCGTTGAAGCTGACAGTGATGAAGCTTTCTTT.

This clonotype was found a few times. This chain connects TRBV20-1 to TRBJ2-3, with TRBD1 as a possible D gene (5 bases). The V end was cut by 3 bases, the J end by 5 bases, with 18 bases between. This CDR3 spans 15 amino acids. The V gene's germline CDR1 is DFQATT and CDR2 SNEGSKA (reference sequence). The DNA for the CDR3 is TGCAGTGCTAGTCGGCAGGGCCCTCTTGTAGATACGCAGTATTTT. It encodes CSASRQGPLVDTQYF.

This clonotype turned up a few times. The chain carries TRBV5-1 and TRBJ2-1; 10 bases are a match to TRBD1. This CDR3 contains 16 residues. Unmatched junction bases numbered 14, after V lost 5 bases and J lost 9 bases. Germline values: CDR1 SGHRS, CDR2 YFSETQ. CDR3 residues: CASRNAPGTGVGEQFF. CDR3 DNA sequence: TGCGCCAGCAGAAATGCCCCCGGGACAGGGGTTGGTGAGCAGTTCTTC.

J is TRBJ1-2 and V is TRBV7-2, with D unclear. V lost 6 bases and J 3 bases, leaving 23 bases between the germline ends. The CDR3 is made up of 17 amino acids. Germline CDR1 reads SGHTA; CDR2 reads FQGNSA. CDR3 nucleotide sequence: TGTGCCAGCAGTCTATCCAACCGTCGGGCGCGCGACTATGGCTACACCTTC. This codes for CASSLSNRRARDYGYTF.

V is TRBV12-3 or TRBV12-4 and J is TRBJ2-7, with 9 bases matching TRBD1. The CDR3 is 15 residues long. The ends lost 2 bases at V and 0 bases at J; junction bases unmatched: 2. Here the CDR3 reads CASSLLDRGSYEQYF. DNA for the CDR3: TGTGCCAGCAGTTTATTGGACAGGGGCTCCTACGAGCAGTACTTC.

This clonotype has only a few counts. The J gene is TRBJ2-1, the V gene TRBV29-1; 8 nucleotides line up with TRBD2. Per germline, CDR1 SQVTM and CDR2 ANQGSEA. The CDR3 totals 15 residues. Losses at the gene ends were 4 bases for V and 1 base for J; bases not matched to a gene: 6. CDR3 nucleotides: TGCAGCGTTGTCTTACTAGCGGCATCCTACAATGAGCAGTTCTTC. This gives the protein CSVVLLAASYNEQFF.

This clonotype has just a few counts. The J gene is TRBJ2-7, the V gene TRBV19; TRBD1 matches at 8 bases. Germline-derived CDR1 and CDR2 are LNHDA and SQIVND (reference sequence). V shed 5 bases, J shed 4 bases, and the junction held 7 bases outside the gene matches. This CDR3 has 14 residues. In DNA form, the CDR3 reads TGTGCCAGTAGTCTGCGGACAGGGTTGTACGAGCAGTACTTC. Its protein product is CASSLRTGLYEQYF.

The V gene is TRBV20-1, the J gene TRBJ2-7; 8 positions agree with TRBD2. In germline, CDR1 is DFQATT, CDR2 SNEGSKA (reference sequence). There are 14 residues in the CDR3. The CDR3 is CRPGVAGSSYEQYF. The CDR3 DNA reads TGCAGACCCGGGGTAGCGGGAAGCTCCTACGAGCAGTACTTC.

This chain uses TRBV25-1 with TRBJ2-3; D gene uncertain. Germline V gene sequence: CDR1 MGHDK, CDR2 SYGVNS. Trimming took off 2 bases at V and 4 bases at J, with 7 bases between the two ends. CDR3 size: 13 residues. CDR3 nucleotides: TGTGCCAGCAGTGAAATGGGTTCAGATACGCAGTATTTT. Encoded protein: CASSEMGSDTQYF.

This clonotype has just a few counts. V is TRBV21-1 and J is TRBJ2-7. TRBV21-1 is a documented pseudogene. The CDR3 loop spans 16 amino acids. CDR3 residues: CASSKGRSISSYEQYF. CDR3 nucleotides: TGTGCCAGCAGCAAAGGCAGGTCAATCTCCTCCTACGAGCAGTACTTC.

The genes are TRBV18 and TRBJ2-1, with D perhaps being TRBD1 or TRBD2 (5 bases each). Trimming removed 5 bases at V and 7 bases at J, with 21 bases between. The germline V gene encodes CDR1 KGHSH and CDR2 LQKENI. The CDR3 spans 16 residues. The DNA for the CDR3 is TGTGCCAGCTCATCCCACCGGGACCCCGTGGGGAATGAGCAGTTCTTC. Translated: CASSSHRDPVGNEQFF.

The chain recombines TRBV9 with TRBJ2-1; D is unresolved. V gave up 0 bases and J gave up 8 bases, with 12 bases separating them. Germline V gene lookup returns CDR1 SGDLS and CDR2 YYNGEE. The CDR3 has 14 residues. CDR3 nucleotides: TGTGCCAGCAGCGTAGGACAATTCTGGCATGAGCAGTTCTTC. Translating gives CASSVGQFWHEQFF.

The chain has TRBV9 and TRBJ1-1; no reliable D call. The germline gives CDR1 SGDLS, CDR2 YYNGEE. The length of the CDR3 is 12 residues. Trimming took 0 bases from V and 1 from J, leaving 1 base between them. Written as DNA, the CDR3 is TGTGCCAGCAGCGTAGAGAACACTGAAGCTTTCTTT. As protein: CASSVENTEAFF.

The sample holds a few counts of this clonotype. V is TRBV20-1 and J is TRBJ1-2; the D is unclear. Trimming removed 3 bases at V and 6 bases at J, with 17 bases between. This CDR3 has 14 amino acids. Germline CDR1 is DFQATT and CDR2 is SNEGSKA (reference sequence). The CDR3 reads CSASFGGSYNGYTF. Written as DNA, the CDR3 is TGCAGTGCTAGTTTTGGCGGCAGTTATAATGGCTACACCTTC.